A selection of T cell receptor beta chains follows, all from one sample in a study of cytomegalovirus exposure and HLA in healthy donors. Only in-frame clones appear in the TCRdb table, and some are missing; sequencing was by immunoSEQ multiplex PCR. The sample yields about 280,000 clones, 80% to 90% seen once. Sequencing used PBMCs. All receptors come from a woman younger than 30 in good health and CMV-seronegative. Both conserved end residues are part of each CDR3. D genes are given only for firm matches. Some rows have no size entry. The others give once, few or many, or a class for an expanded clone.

CDR3aa: CASSAGYEQYF
CDR3nt: TGTGCCAGTAGCGCGGGGTACGAGCAGTACTTC
abundance: -
d_gene: -
j_gene: TRBJ2-7
v_gene: TRBV5-4

CDR3aa: CASSPTSNEKLFF
CDR3nt: TGTGCCAGCAGTCCTACCTCTAATGAAAAACTGTTTTTT
abundance: -
d_gene: -
j_gene: TRBJ1-4
v_gene: TRBV27

CDR3aa: CASSESSGSGDEKLFF
CDR3nt: TGCGCCAGCAGTGAGTCATCAGGGAGCGGGGACGAAAAACTGTTTTTT
abundance: -
d_gene: -
j_gene: TRBJ1-4
v_gene: TRBV10-2

CDR3aa: CASTKLAGGPYEQFF
CDR3nt: TGTGCCAGCACCAAACTAGCGGGGGGGCCCTATGAGCAGTTCTTC
abundance: -
d_gene: TRBD2
j_gene: TRBJ2-1
v_gene: TRBV6-5

CDR3aa: CASGSFNRDGYTF
CDR3nt: TGTGCTAGTGGTTCCTTTAACAGGGACGGCTACACCTTC
abundance: -
d_gene: -
j_gene: TRBJ1-2
v_gene: TRBV12-5

CDR3aa: CASSDSGGTDTQYF
CDR3nt: TGTGCCAGCAGCGATAGCGGGGGCACAGATACGCAGTATTTT
abundance: -
d_gene: TRBD2
j_gene: TRBJ2-3
v_gene: TRBV7-9

CDR3aa: CASSIHSYEQYF
CDR3nt: TGTGCCAGCAGCATCCATAGCTACGAGCAGTACTTC
abundance: -
d_gene: -
j_gene: TRBJ2-7
v_gene: TRBV7-6

CDR3aa: CARRKGQGNTEAFF
CDR3nt: TGTGCCAGAAGAAAAGGACAGGGGAACACTGAAGCTTTCTTT
abundance: -
d_gene: TRBD1
j_gene: TRBJ1-1
v_gene: TRBV2

CDR3aa: CASTGTLGGIQYF
CDR3nt: TGTGCCAGCACCGGGACCCTCGGGGGGATCCAGTACTTC
abundance: -
d_gene: TRBD2
j_gene: TRBJ2-5
v_gene: TRBV27

CDR3aa: CSVGQGTNEKLFF
CDR3nt: TGCAGCGTCGGACAGGGAACTAATGAAAAACTGTTTTTT
abundance: -
d_gene: TRBD1
j_gene: TRBJ1-4
v_gene: TRBV29-1

CDR3aa: CASRWDRAMSGYTF
CDR3nt: TGTGCCAGTAGGTGGGACAGGGCAATGAGTGGCTACACCTTC
abundance: -
d_gene: TRBD1
j_gene: TRBJ1-2
v_gene: TRBV19

CDR3aa: CASSLVTRDNEQFF
CDR3nt: TGCGCCAGCAGCTTGGTGACCAGGGACAATGAGCAGTTCTTC
abundance: -
d_gene: -
j_gene: TRBJ2-1
v_gene: TRBV5-1

CDR3aa: CAISVPSSYNEQFF
CDR3nt: TGTGCCATCAGTGTACCGAGCTCCTACAATGAGCAGTTCTTC
abundance: -
d_gene: -
j_gene: TRBJ2-1
v_gene: TRBV10-3

CDR3aa: CASSSDSSPGELFF
CDR3nt: TGTGCCAGCTCATCAGACTCTAGCCCCGGGGAGCTGTTTTTT
abundance: -
d_gene: -
j_gene: TRBJ2-2
v_gene: TRBV18

CDR3aa: CASSYIGTGGQETQYF
CDR3nt: TGTGCTAGCAGCTATATTGGGACAGGGGGCCAAGAGACCCAGTACTTC
abundance: once
d_gene: TRBD1
j_gene: TRBJ2-5
v_gene: TRBV7-7

CDR3aa: CASSRERGATYEQYF
CDR3nt: TGTGCCAGCAGTAGGGAGCGGGGGGCCACCTACGAGCAGTACTTC
abundance: -
d_gene: TRBD2
j_gene: TRBJ2-7
v_gene: TRBV2

CDR3aa: CASSLSGLSTDTQYF
CDR3nt: TGCGCCAGCAGCTTGTCTGGACTCTCCACAGATACGCAGTATTTT
abundance: -
d_gene: -
j_gene: TRBJ2-3
v_gene: TRBV5-1

CDR3aa: CASTEAAWGTQYF
CDR3nt: TGTGCCTCCACGGAAGCGGCGTGGGGGACCCAGTACTTC
abundance: -
d_gene: -
j_gene: TRBJ2-5
v_gene: TRBV7-7

CDR3aa: CASSLGRDQPQHF
CDR3nt: TGTGCTAGCAGCTTAGGGAGGGATCAGCCCCAGCATTTT
abundance: -
d_gene: -
j_gene: TRBJ1-5
v_gene: TRBV7-7

CDR3aa: CASSSGTSGGTDTQYF
CDR3nt: TGTGCCAGCAGCAGCGGGACTAGCGGGGGAACAGATACGCAGTATTTT
abundance: -
d_gene: TRBD2
j_gene: TRBJ2-3
v_gene: TRBV5-4

CDR3aa: CASSPRGAPGDIQYF
CDR3nt: TGTGCCAGCAGCCCCCGCGGCGCTCCCGGGGACATTCAGTACTTC
abundance: -
d_gene: -
j_gene: TRBJ2-4
v_gene: TRBV14

CDR3aa: CASCLRPGSYEQYF
CDR3nt: TGTGCCAGCTGCCTCCGCCCCGGCTCCTACGAGCAGTACTTC
abundance: -
d_gene: -
j_gene: TRBJ2-7
v_gene: TRBV7-8

CDR3aa: CASRANRDRYQYEQYF
CDR3nt: TGTGCCAGCAGAGCGAACCGGGACAGATATCAATACGAGCAGTACTTC
abundance: -
d_gene: TRBD1
j_gene: TRBJ2-7
v_gene: TRBV28

CDR3aa: CASSLAGGDAPFSYEQYF
CDR3nt: TGCGCCAGCAGCTTGGCCGGAGGGGACGCGCCTTTTTCCTACGAGCAGTACTTC
abundance: -
d_gene: -
j_gene: TRBJ2-7
v_gene: TRBV5-1

CDR3aa: CASSPARDSNYEQYF
CDR3nt: TGTGCCAGCAGCCCAGCGCGGGACAGCAACTACGAGCAGTACTTC
abundance: -
d_gene: -
j_gene: TRBJ2-7
v_gene: TRBV7-9

CDR3aa: CASSLYRGELNTEAFF
CDR3nt: TGTGCCAGCAGCCTATACAGGGGAGAGTTGAACACTGAAGCTTTCTTT
abundance: -
d_gene: TRBD1
j_gene: TRBJ1-1
v_gene: TRBV7-2

CDR3aa: CASSRSLGLATETQYF
CDR3nt: TGCGCCAGCAGCCGTTCTTTGGGACTAGCCACTGAGACCCAGTACTTC
abundance: -
d_gene: TRBD2
j_gene: TRBJ2-5
v_gene: TRBV4-1

CDR3aa: CASSQGPLGEPEAFF
CDR3nt: TGCGCCAGCAGCCAAGGCCCCCTGGGCGAACCTGAAGCTTTCTTT
abundance: -
d_gene: -
j_gene: TRBJ1-1
v_gene: TRBV4-1

CDR3aa: CASSSQGYRGSEAFF
CDR3nt: TGTGCCAGCAGCTCACAGGGTTATCGGGGCAGTGAAGCTTTCTTT
abundance: -
d_gene: -
j_gene: TRBJ1-1
v_gene: TRBV7-3

CDR3aa: CASSSPGTGTYEQYF
CDR3nt: TGTGCCAGCAGCTCTCCCGGGACAGGGACCTACGAGCAGTACTTC
abundance: once
d_gene: TRBD1
j_gene: TRBJ2-7
v_gene: TRBV7-9

CDR3aa: CARRRRQEFNQPQHF
CDR3nt: TGTGCCAGAAGGCGCAGGCAAGAGTTCAATCAGCCCCAGCATTTT
abundance: -
d_gene: -
j_gene: TRBJ1-5
v_gene: TRBV5-3

CDR3aa: CASSANTLRGRRDTEAFF
CDR3nt: TGTGCCAGCAGCGCGAACACCCTCAGGGGAAGGCGGGACACTGAAGCTTTCTTT
abundance: -
d_gene: -
j_gene: TRBJ1-1
v_gene: TRBV9

CDR3aa: CASSWAGTGTYNEQFF
CDR3nt: TGCGCCAGCAGCTGGGCCGGGACAGGTACCTACAATGAGCAGTTCTTC
abundance: -
d_gene: TRBD1
j_gene: TRBJ2-1
v_gene: TRBV5-1

CDR3aa: CASKQVADGYTF
CDR3nt: TGTGCCAGTAAACAGGTCGCCGATGGCTACACCTTC
abundance: -
d_gene: -
j_gene: TRBJ1-2
v_gene: TRBV19

CDR3aa: CASSSNPRGNTYEQYF
CDR3nt: TGTGCCAGCAGTTCCAACCCCCGGGGAAACACCTACGAGCAGTACTTC
abundance: -
d_gene: -
j_gene: TRBJ2-7
v_gene: TRBV6-6

CDR3aa: CASSSRVQLNTEAFF
CDR3nt: TGTGCCAGCAGTTCCCGAGTGCAATTGAACACTGAAGCTTTCTTT
abundance: -
d_gene: -
j_gene: TRBJ1-1
v_gene: TRBV5-4

CDR3aa: CSVEDSGVGYEQYF
CDR3nt: TGCAGCGTTGAAGATTCAGGGGTCGGCTACGAGCAGTACTTC
abundance: -
d_gene: -
j_gene: TRBJ2-7
v_gene: TRBV29-1

CDR3aa: CASSMRTGNQPQHF
CDR3nt: TGTGCCAGTAGTATGCGGACAGGGAATCAGCCCCAGCATTTT
abundance: -
d_gene: TRBD1
j_gene: TRBJ1-5
v_gene: TRBV19

CDR3aa: CASSWTGAPTDTQYF
CDR3nt: TGTGCCAGCAGCTGGACAGGGGCCCCCACAGATACGCAGTATTTT
abundance: -
d_gene: TRBD1
j_gene: TRBJ2-3
v_gene: TRBV7-3

CDR3aa: CASEGRMVSYNEQFF
CDR3nt: TGTGCCAGCGAGGGGAGGATGGTATCCTACAATGAGCAGTTCTTC
abundance: -
d_gene: -
j_gene: TRBJ2-1
v_gene: TRBV7-8

CDR3aa: CASSQSPDRGQFF
CDR3nt: TGTGCTAGCAGCCAAAGCCCGGACAGAGGGCAGTTCTTC
abundance: -
d_gene: -
j_gene: TRBJ2-1
v_gene: TRBV7-7

CDR3aa: CASSLLGTSPNTGELFF
CDR3nt: TGTGCCAGCAGTTTACTCGGGACTAGTCCGAACACCGGGGAGCTGTTTTTT
abundance: -
d_gene: TRBD2
j_gene: TRBJ2-2
v_gene: TRBV27

CDR3aa: CASSLGQGYNEQFF
CDR3nt: TGTGCCAGTAGCCTGGGACAGGGCTACAATGAGCAGTTCTTC
abundance: -
d_gene: TRBD1
j_gene: TRBJ2-1
v_gene: TRBV19

CDR3aa: CASRSGQTVNYGYTF
CDR3nt: TGTGCCAGCAGGTCCGGACAGACCGTTAACTATGGCTACACCTTC
abundance: -
d_gene: -
j_gene: TRBJ1-2
v_gene: TRBV6-1

CDR3aa: CASSQLLAGGPSTDTQYF
CDR3nt: TGTGCCAGCAGCCAATTACTAGCGGGGGGCCCCAGCACAGATACGCAGTATTTT
abundance: few
d_gene: TRBD2
j_gene: TRBJ2-3
v_gene: TRBV4-2

CDR3aa: CASLDSYTYEQYF
CDR3nt: TGTGCCAGCCTTGACAGTTACACCTACGAGCAGTACTTC
abundance: -
d_gene: -
j_gene: TRBJ2-7
v_gene: TRBV6-6

CDR3aa: CSGGVEGGEYGYTF
CDR3nt: TGCAGCGGGGGCGTGGAGGGCGGCGAGTATGGCTACACCTTC
abundance: -
d_gene: -
j_gene: TRBJ1-2
v_gene: TRBV29-1

CDR3aa: CASSPRTGSISGELFF
CDR3nt: TGTGCCAGCAGCCCTCGGACAGGGAGTATCTCCGGGGAGCTGTTTTTT
abundance: -
d_gene: TRBD1
j_gene: TRBJ2-2
v_gene: TRBV7-3

CDR3aa: CASSPRTANYGYTF
CDR3nt: TGTGCCAGCAGCCCTAGGACAGCTAACTATGGCTACACCTTC
abundance: -
d_gene: -
j_gene: TRBJ1-2
v_gene: TRBV7-9

CDR3aa: CASSEGAEDGYTF
CDR3nt: TGTGCCAGCAGTGAGGGGGCGGAGGATGGCTACACCTTC
abundance: -
d_gene: -
j_gene: TRBJ1-2
v_gene: TRBV2

CDR3aa: CASSDSSGLAGDTQYF
CDR3nt: TGTGCCAGCAGCGACAGCTCGGGACTAGCGGGCGATACGCAGTATTTT
abundance: -
d_gene: TRBD2
j_gene: TRBJ2-3
v_gene: TRBV11-2

CDR3aa: CASSRDRGQSFYEQYF
CDR3nt: TGTGCCAGCAGCAGGGACAGGGGGCAAAGCTTTTACGAGCAGTACTTC
abundance: once
d_gene: TRBD1
j_gene: TRBJ2-7
v_gene: TRBV9

CDR3aa: CASSLAGRGVTEAFF
CDR3nt: TGTGCCAGCAGCTTGGCCGGGAGGGGCGTTACTGAAGCTTTCTTT
abundance: few
d_gene: -
j_gene: TRBJ1-1
v_gene: TRBV5-6

CDR3aa: CASSFYAGGTDTQYF
CDR3nt: TGTGCCAGCAGCTTTTACGCCGGCGGGACAGATACGCAGTATTTT
abundance: -
d_gene: -
j_gene: TRBJ2-3
v_gene: TRBV7-3

CDR3aa: CASSPGEYNEQFF
CDR3nt: TGTGCCAGCTCACCGGGAGAATACAATGAGCAGTTCTTC
abundance: -
d_gene: -
j_gene: TRBJ2-1
v_gene: TRBV18

CDR3aa: CAISGGTSGGSINTGELFF
CDR3nt: TGTGCCATCAGTGGGGGGACTAGCGGGGGTTCTATAAACACCGGGGAGCTGTTTTTT
abundance: -
d_gene: TRBD2
j_gene: TRBJ2-2
v_gene: TRBV10-3

CDR3aa: CASSPRDYNEKLFF
CDR3nt: TGTGCCAGCTCACCACGGGACTATAATGAAAAACTGTTTTTT
abundance: -
d_gene: -
j_gene: TRBJ1-4
v_gene: TRBV18